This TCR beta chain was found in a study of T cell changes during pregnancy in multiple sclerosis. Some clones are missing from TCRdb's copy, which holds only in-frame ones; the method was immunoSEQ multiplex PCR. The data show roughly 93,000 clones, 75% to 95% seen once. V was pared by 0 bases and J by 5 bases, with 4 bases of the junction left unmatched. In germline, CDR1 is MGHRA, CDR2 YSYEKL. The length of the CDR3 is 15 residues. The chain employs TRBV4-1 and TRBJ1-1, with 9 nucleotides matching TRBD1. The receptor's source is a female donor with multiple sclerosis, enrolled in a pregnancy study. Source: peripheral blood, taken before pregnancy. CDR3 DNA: TGCGCCAGCAGCCAAGATGGGACAGGGAATACTGAAGCTTTCTTT. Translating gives CASSQDGTGNTEAFF.